A selection of T cell receptor beta chains follows, all from one sample in a study of blood T cells in healthy people across ages. TCRdb re-called the 5' RACE reads with MiXCR, one entry per CDR3 protein. The sample lists 980,000 or so distinct CDR3 sequences; 48% were seen once. The sample taken for sequencing was blood. These receptors were collected from a man aged 30-40 years in good health. Each CDR3 is given without its conserved first and last residue.

SGRTDYEQY TRBJ2-7 TRBV29-1 9
ASRQGLLPSTDTQY TRBJ2-3 TRBV4-3 14
ASSLGGSANYGYT TRBJ1-2 TRBV7-3 13
AIMRQTYNEQF TRBJ2-1 TRBV10-3 11
ASSLGVSIDTQY TRBJ2-3 TRBV27 12
ASSALQDTQY TRBJ2-3 TRBV9 10
ASSEEGGVVYEQY TRBJ2-7 TRBV25-1 13
ASSPSGGALADTQY TRBJ2-3 TRBV4-3 14
SVGTEATDTQY TRBJ2-3 TRBV29-1 11
SVEETGQGYEQY TRBJ2-7 TRBV29-1 12
AGSGTGNQETQY TRBJ2-5 TRBV21-1 12
ASSFGGGSPLH TRBJ1-6 TRBV12-3/TRBV12-4 11
ASSDLRQGSEQF TRBJ2-1 TRBV25-1 12
ASRDGVTYEQY . TRBV3-1 11